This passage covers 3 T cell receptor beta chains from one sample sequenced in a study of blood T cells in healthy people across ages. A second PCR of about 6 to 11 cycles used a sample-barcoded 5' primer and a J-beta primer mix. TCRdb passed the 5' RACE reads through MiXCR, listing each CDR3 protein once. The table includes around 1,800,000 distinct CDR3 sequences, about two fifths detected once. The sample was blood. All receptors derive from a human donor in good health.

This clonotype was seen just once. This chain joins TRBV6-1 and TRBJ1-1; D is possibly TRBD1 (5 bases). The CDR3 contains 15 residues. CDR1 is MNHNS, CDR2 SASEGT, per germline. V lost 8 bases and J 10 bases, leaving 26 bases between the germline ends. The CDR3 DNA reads TGTGCCAGCGACGGCGCGGGCAGGGTGGTACCTGGAGCTTTCTTT. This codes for CASDGAGRVVPGAFF.

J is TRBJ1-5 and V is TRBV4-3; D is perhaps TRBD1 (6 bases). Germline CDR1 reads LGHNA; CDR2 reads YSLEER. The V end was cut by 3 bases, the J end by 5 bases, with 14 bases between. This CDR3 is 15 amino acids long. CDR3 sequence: CASSHRTGFDQPQHF. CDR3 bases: TGCGCCAGCAGCCACCGCACAGGGTTCGATCAGCCCCAGCATTTT.

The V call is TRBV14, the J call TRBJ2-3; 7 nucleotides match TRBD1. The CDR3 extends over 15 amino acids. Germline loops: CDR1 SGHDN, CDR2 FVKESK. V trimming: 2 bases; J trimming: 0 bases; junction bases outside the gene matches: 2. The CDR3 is CASSQRDRSTDTQYF. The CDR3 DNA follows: TGTGCCAGCAGCCAAAGGGACAGAAGCACAGATACGCAGTATTTT.